The clone carrying this T cell receptor (beta chain) was seen many times. These data belong to a study of T cells in Graves' hyperthyroidism and ophthalmopathy. Study details: Peripheral blood draws took place at initial diagnosis, ahead of any treatment.

TCR beta CDR3 regions were amplified from RNA. First-round RT-PCR of the TCR CDR3 relied on the HTBI primer set. MiXCR, applied by TCRdb to the multiplex PCR reads, yields one record per CDR3 protein. The sample yields 300,000 to 350,000 distinct CDR3 sequences, over 15% seen once. This clonotype was sampled from a woman aged 45-65 years with Graves' hyperthyroidism. The source material was blood.

CDR3 in amino acids: CASSLGSSNTGELFF. The CDR3 DNA reads TGTGCCAGCAGTTTGGGTTCATCGAACACCGGGGAGCTGTTTTTT. The chain uses TRBV7-8 and TRBJ2-2; D remains ambiguous. Trimming removed 6 bases at V and 0 bases at J, with 11 bases between. CDR1 and CDR2 from the germline V gene are SGHVS and FQNEAQ. The CDR3 is 15 residues long.